This T cell receptor (beta chain) was sequenced during a study of cytomegalovirus exposure and HLA in healthy donors. Primers included in the PCR were 60 Vbeta and 13 Jbeta primers. Data came from immunoSEQ multiplex PCR; TCRdb stores just in-frame clones and leaves some out. The repertoire consists of 120,000 to 150,000 clones, with 70% to 85% occurring once and the leading ten covering about 3.9%. Sequencing was carried out using PBMCs. This receptor was obtained from a man aged 35-49 years in good health and CMV-seropositive.

CDR3 nucleotides: TGTGCCAGCAAGTATACTGGGACAGGGGGTAATGCTTTCTTT. It specifies CASKYTGTGGNAFF. The rearrangement links TRBV6-1 to TRBJ1-1; 11 positions match TRBD1. Germline-derived CDR1 and CDR2 are MNHNS and SASEGT. V was pared by 7 bases and J by 11 bases, with 12 bases of the junction left unmatched. The CDR3 contains 14 residues.